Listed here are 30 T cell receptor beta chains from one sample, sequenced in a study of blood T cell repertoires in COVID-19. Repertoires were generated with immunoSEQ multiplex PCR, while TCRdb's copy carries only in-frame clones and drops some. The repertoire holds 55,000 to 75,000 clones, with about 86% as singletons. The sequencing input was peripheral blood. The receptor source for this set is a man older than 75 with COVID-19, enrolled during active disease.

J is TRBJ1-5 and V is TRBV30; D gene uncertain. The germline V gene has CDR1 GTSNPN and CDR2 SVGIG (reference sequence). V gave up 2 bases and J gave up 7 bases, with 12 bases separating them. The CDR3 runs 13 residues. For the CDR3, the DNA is TGTGCCTGGAGTTCGAGGGATAGCCAGCCCCAGCATTTT. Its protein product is CAWSSRDSQPQHF.

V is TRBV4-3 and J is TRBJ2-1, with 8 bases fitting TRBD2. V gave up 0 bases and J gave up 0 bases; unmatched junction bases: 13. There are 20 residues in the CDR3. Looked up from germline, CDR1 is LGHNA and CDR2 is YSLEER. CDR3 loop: CASSQEPQRGPISSYNEQFF. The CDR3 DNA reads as TGCGCCAGCAGCCAAGAACCCCAGCGGGGGCCAATTAGCTCCTACAATGAGCAGTTCTTC.

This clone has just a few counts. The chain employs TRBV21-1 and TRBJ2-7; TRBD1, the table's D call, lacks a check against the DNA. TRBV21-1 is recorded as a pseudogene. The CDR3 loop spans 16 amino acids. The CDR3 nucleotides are TGTGCCAGCAGCGTCCCGGGACACAAAAGCTCCTACGAGCAGTACTTC. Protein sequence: CASSVPGHKSSYEQYF.

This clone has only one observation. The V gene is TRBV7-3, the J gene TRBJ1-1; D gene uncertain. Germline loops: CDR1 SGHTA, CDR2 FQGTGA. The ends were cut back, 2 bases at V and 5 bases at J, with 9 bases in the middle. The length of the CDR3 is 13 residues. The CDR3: CASSLDPGTEAFF. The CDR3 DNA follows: TGTGCCAGCAGCTTAGACCCCGGGACTGAAGCTTTCTTT.

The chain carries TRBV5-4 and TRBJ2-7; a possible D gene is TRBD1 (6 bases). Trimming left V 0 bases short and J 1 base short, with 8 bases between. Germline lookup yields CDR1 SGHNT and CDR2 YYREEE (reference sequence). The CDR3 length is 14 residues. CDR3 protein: CASSLGGQSYEQYF. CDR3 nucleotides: TGTGCCAGCAGCTTGGGCGGACAGTCCTACGAGCAGTACTTC.

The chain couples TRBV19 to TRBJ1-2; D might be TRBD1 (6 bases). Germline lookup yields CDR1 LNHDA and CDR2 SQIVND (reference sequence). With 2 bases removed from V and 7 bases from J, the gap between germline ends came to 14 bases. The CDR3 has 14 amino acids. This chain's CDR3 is CASSILSGTSGYTF. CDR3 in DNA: TGTGCCAGTAGTATATTGTCCGGGACATCTGGCTACACCTTC.

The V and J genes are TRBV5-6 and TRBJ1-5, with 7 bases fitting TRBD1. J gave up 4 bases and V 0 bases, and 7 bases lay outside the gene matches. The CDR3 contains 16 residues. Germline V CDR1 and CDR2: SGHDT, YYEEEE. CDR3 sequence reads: CASSLAAGGRNQPQHF. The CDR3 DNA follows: TGTGCCAGCAGCTTGGCTGCAGGGGGGAGGAATCAGCCCCAGCATTTT. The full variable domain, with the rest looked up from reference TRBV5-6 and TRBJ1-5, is DAGVTQSPTHLIKTRGQQVTLRCSPKSGHDTVSWYQQALGQGPQFIFQYYEEEERQRGNFPDRFSGHQFPNYSSELNVNALLLGDSALYLCASSLAAGGRNQPQHFGDGTRLSIL.

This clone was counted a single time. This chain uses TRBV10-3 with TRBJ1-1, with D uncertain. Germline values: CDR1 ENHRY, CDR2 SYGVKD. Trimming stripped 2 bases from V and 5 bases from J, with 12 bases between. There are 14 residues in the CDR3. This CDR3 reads CAISEGEGRTEAFF. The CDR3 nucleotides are TGTGCCATCAGTGAGGGGGAGGGAAGAACTGAAGCTTTCTTT.

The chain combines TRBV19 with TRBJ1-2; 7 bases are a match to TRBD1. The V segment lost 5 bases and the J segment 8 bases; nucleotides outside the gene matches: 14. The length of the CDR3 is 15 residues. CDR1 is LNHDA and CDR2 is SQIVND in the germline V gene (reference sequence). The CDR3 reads CASSALLGGADGYTF. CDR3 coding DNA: TGTGCCAGTAGTGCCCTCCTAGGGGGCGCGGACGGCTACACCTTC.

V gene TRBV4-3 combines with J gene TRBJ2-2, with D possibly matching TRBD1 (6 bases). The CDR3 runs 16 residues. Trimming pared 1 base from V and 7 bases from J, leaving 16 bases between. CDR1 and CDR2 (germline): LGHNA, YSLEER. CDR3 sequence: CASSQGGGLTSGELFF. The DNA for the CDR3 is TGCGCCAGCAGCCAAGGTGGGGGCCTAACGAGCGGGGAGCTGTTTTTT.

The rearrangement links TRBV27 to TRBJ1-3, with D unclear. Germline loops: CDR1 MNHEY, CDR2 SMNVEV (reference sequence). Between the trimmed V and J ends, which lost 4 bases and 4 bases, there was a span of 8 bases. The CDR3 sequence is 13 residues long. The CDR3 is CASSYLPGNTIYF. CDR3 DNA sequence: TGTGCCAGCAGTTATCTACCCGGAAACACCATATATTTT.

The CDR3, as DNA: TGTGCCAGCAAGGGTAGCACAGGGAGCACTGAAGCTTTCTTT. This encodes CASKGSTGSTEAFF. This sequence joins TRBV28 and TRBJ1-1; D is perhaps TRBD1 (6 bases). This CDR3 is built from 14 residues. The V and J ends lost 7 bases and 4 bases respectively, with 16 bases between them. Germline V gives CDR1 MDHEN, CDR2 SYDVKM.

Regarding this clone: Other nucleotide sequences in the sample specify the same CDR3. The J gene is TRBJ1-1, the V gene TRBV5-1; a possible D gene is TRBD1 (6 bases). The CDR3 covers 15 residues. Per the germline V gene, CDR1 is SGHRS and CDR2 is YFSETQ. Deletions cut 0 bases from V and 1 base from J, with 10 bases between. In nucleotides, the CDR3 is TGCGCCAGCAGCTTGGAGGGCAGGGGGAACACTGAAGCTTTCTTT. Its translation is CASSLEGRGNTEAFF.

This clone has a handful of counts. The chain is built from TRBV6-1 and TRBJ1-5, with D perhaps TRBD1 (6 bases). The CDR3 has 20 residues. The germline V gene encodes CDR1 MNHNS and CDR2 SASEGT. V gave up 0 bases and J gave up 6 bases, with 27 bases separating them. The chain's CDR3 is CASSEASTGIYFPEAQPQHF. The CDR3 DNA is TGTGCCAGCAGTGAAGCGTCCACAGGGATCTACTTCCCTGAGGCTCAGCCCCAGCATTTT.

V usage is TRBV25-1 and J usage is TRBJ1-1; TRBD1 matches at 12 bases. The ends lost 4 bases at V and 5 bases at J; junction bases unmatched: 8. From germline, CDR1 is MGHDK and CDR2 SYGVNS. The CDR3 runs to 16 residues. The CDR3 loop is CASSALGQGASTEAFF. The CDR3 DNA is TGTGCCAGCAGTGCCCTGGGACAGGGGGCGAGTACTGAAGCTTTCTTT.

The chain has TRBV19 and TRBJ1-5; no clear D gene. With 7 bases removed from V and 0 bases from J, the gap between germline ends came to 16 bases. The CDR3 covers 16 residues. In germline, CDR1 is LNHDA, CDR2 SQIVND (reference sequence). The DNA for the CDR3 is TGTGCCAGTAAAGAAAACCCGCGGTCTAGCAATCAGCCCCAGCATTTT. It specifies CASKENPRSSNQPQHF.

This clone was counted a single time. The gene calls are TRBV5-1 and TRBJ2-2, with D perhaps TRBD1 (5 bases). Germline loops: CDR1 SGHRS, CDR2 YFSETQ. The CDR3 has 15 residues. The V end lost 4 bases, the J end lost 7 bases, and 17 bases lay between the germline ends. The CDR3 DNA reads TGCGCCAGCAGCCCCTCGGGTGGGGCGGTCGGGGAGCTGTTTTTT. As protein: CASSPSGGAVGELFF.

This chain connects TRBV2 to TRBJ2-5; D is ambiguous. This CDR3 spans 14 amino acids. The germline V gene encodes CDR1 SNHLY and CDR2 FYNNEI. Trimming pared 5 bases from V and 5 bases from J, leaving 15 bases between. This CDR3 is CASSSSLGVETQYF. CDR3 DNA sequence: TGTGCCAGCAGTTCCTCCCTGGGCGTGGAGACCCAGTACTTC.

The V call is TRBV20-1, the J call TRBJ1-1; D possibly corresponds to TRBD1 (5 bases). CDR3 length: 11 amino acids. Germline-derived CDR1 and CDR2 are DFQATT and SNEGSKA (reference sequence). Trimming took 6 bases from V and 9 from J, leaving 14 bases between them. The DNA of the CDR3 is TGCAGTGCGTTTCAAAAGGGGCAAGCTTTCTTT. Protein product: CSAFQKGQAFF.

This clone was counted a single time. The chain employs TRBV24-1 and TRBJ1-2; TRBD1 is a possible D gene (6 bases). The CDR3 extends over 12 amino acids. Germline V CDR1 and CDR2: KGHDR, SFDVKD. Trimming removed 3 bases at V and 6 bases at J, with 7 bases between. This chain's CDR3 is CATSDRTDGYTF. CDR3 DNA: TGTGCCACCAGTGATCGGACAGATGGCTACACCTTC.

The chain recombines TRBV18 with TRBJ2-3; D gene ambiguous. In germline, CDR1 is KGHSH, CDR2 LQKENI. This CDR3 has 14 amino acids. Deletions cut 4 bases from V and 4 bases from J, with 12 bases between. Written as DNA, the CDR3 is TGTGCCAGCTCACACGAGACAAATCCAGATACGCAGTATTTT. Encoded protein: CASSHETNPDTQYF.

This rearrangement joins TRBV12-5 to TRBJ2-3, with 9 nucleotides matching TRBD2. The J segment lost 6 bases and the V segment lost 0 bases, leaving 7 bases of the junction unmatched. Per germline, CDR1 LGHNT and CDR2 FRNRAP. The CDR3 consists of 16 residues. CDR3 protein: CASGLVLGGGADTQYF. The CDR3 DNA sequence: TGTGCTAGTGGTTTGGTACTGGGCGGGGGGGCGGATACGCAGTATTTT.

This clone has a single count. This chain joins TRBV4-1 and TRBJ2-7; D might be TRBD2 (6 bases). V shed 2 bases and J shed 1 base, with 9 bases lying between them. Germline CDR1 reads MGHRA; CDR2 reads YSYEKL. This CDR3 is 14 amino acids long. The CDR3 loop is CASSQPGGSYEQYF. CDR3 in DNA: TGCGCCAGCAGCCAACCCGGAGGGTCCTACGAGCAGTACTTC.

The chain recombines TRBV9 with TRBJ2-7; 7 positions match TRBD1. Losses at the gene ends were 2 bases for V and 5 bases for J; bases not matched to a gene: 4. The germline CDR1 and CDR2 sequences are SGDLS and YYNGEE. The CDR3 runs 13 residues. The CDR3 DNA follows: TGTGCCAGCAGCGTGGACAGGACCCACGAGCAGTACTTC. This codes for CASSVDRTHEQYF.

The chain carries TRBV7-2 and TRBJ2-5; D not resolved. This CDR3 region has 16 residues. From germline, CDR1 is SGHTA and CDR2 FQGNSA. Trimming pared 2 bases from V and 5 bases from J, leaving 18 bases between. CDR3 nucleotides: TGTGCCAGCAGCTTAAGGAGTGTTAGCAGCTGGGAGACCCAGTACTTC. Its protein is CASSLRSVSSWETQYF.

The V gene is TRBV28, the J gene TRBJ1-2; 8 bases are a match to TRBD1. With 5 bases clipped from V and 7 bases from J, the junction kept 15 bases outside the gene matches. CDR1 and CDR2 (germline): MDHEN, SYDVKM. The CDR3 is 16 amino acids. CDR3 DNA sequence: TGTGCCAGCAGTAGAGTCGGACAGGGCCTTGGAAGTGGCTACACCTTC. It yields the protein CASSRVGQGLGSGYTF.

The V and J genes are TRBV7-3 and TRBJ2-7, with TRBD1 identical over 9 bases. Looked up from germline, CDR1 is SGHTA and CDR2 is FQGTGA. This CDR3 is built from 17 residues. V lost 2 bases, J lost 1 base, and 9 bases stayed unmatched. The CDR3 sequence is CASSLFVLGQGSYEQYF. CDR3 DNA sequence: TGTGCCAGCAGCTTATTCGTCTTGGGACAGGGATCCTACGAGCAGTACTTC.

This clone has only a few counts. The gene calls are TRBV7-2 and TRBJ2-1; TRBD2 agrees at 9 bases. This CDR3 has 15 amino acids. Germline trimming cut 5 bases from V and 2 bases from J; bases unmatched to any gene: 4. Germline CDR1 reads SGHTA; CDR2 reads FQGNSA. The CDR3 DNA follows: TGTGCCAGCAGCCCCCAGCGGGGGGCCTACAATGAGCAGTTCTTC. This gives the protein CASSPQRGAYNEQFF.

DNA for the CDR3: TGTGCCAGCTCATCGGGGGATCCCTATGGCTACACCTTC. Translated, it gives CASSSGDPYGYTF. The V call is TRBV18, the J call TRBJ1-2; TRBD1 might be the D (5 bases). Germline CDR1 reads KGHSH; CDR2 reads LQKENI. The V and J ends lost 5 bases and 4 bases respectively, with 11 bases between them. The CDR3 totals 13 residues.

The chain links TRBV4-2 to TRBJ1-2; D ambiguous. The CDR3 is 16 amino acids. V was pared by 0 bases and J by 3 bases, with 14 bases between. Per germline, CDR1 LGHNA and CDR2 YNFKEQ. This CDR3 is CASSQDRRAAHYGYTF. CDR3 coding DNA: TGTGCCAGCAGCCAAGACAGACGCGCGGCGCACTATGGCTACACCTTC.